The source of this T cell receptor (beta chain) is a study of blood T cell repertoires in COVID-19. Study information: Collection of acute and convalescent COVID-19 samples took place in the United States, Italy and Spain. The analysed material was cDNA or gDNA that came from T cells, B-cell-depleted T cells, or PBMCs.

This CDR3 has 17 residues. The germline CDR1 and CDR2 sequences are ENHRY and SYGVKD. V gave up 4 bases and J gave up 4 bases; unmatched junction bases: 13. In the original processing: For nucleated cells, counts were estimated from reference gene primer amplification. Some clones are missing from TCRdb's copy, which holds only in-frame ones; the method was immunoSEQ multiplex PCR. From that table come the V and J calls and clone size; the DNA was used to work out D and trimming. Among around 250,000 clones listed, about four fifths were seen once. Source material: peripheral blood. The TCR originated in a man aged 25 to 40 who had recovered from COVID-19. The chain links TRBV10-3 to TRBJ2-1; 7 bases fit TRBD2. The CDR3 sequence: CAISVETGEGLYNEQFF. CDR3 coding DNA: TGTGCCATCAGTGTGGAGACGGGGGAGGGGCTTTACAATGAGCAGTTCTTC.